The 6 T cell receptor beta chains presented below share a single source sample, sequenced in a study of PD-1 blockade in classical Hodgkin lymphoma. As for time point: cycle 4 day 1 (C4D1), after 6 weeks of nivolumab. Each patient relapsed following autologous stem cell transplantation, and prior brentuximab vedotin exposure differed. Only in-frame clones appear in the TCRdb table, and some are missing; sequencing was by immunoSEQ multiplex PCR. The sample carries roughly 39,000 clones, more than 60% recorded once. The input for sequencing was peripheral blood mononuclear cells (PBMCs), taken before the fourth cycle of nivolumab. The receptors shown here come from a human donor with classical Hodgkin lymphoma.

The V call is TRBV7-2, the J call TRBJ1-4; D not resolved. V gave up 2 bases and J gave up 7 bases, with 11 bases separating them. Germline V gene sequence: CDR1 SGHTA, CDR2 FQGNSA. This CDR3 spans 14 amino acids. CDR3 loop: CASSLNSGPEKLFF. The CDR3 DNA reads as TGTGCCAGCAGCTTAAATTCGGGCCCTGAAAAACTGTTTTTT.

The CDR3 DNA reads as TGTGCCACCCATGGACACGCGAACACTGAAGCTTTCTTT. Protein product: CATHGHANTEAFF. The chain is built from TRBV10-3 and TRBJ1-1; tentative D call: TRBD1 (5 bases). Germline V lookup: CDR1 ENHRY, CDR2 SYGVKD. This CDR3 spans 13 amino acids. V lost 10 bases, J lost 1 base, and 13 bases lay in between.

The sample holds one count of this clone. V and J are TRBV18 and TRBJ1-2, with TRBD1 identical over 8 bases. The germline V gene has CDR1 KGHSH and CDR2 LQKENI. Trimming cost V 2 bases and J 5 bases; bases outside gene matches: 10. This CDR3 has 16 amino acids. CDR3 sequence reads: CASSPKFPGQAYGYTF. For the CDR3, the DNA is TGTGCCAGCTCACCAAAATTCCCGGGACAGGCTTATGGCTACACCTTC.

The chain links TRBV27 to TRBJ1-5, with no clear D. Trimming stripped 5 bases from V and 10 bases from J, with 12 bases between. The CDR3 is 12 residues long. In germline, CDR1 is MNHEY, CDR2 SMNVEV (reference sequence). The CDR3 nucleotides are TGTGCCAGCAGTCCCACCGGGCGTCCCCAGCATTTT. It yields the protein CASSPTGRPQHF.

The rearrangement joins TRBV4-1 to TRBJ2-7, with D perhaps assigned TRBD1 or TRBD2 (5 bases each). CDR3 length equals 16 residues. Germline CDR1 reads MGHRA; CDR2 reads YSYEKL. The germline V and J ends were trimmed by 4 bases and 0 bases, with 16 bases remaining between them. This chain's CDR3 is CASSRDPDTSSYEQYF. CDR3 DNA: TGCGCCAGCAGCCGGGACCCGGATACCAGCTCCTACGAGCAGTACTTC.

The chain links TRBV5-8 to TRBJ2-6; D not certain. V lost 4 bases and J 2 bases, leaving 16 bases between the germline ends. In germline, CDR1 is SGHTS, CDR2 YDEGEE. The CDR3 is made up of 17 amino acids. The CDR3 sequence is CASSRHLGDTGANVLTF. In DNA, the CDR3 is TGTGCCAGCAGCCGACACCTAGGTGACACTGGGGCCAACGTCCTGACTTTC.